A single sample gave rise to the 9 T cell receptor beta chains below, sequenced in a study of blood T cell repertoires in COVID-19. Using immunoSEQ multiplex PCR, the repertoire was profiled, and TCRdb retains in-frame clones only, with some absent. The sample has about 80,000 clones, 82% seen once; the top ten hold roughly 22%. The specimen sequenced was peripheral blood. The receptor set was obtained from a human donor in a cohort sampled during active COVID-19.

The chain uses TRBV6-5 and TRBJ1-5; TRBD1 matches 9 bases. Germline CDR1 and CDR2: MNHEY and SVGAGI. The CDR3 runs 15 residues. V lost 5 bases, J lost 2 bases, and 4 bases stayed unmatched. The CDR3 DNA reads TGTGCCAGCAGTAAGGACAGGGGAGGCAATCAGCCCCAGCATTTT. Its translation is CASSKDRGGNQPQHF.

This chain links TRBV5-1 with TRBJ2-3; TRBD1 aligns across 7 bases. CDR1 is SGHRS, CDR2 YFSETQ, per germline. After removal of 6 bases from V and 0 bases from J, the junction contained 4 bases not matched to a gene. The CDR3 consists of 14 residues. CDR3 nucleotide sequence: TGCGCCAGCACTCGGGACAGCAGCACAGATACGCAGTATTTT. Its protein product is CASTRDSSTDTQYF.

The chain uses TRBV14 and TRBJ2-1; TRBD2 aligns across 8 bases. Germline CDR1 SGHDN, CDR2 FVKESK. This CDR3 region has 16 residues. J was trimmed by 3 bases and V by 4 bases; bases with no gene match: 8. This CDR3 is CASSLWGRGDYNEQFF. DNA of the CDR3: TGTGCCAGCAGCCTTTGGGGGCGGGGGGACTACAATGAGCAGTTCTTC.

This sequence joins TRBV7-2 and TRBJ1-4, with D possibly being TRBD1 (6 bases). Germline V gene sequence: CDR1 SGHTA, CDR2 FQGNSA. This CDR3 comprises 14 residues. V was pared by 4 bases and J by 6 bases, with 12 bases between. For the CDR3, the DNA is TGTGCCAGCAGCTCAGGACAGATCCATGAAAAACTGTTTTTT. It yields the protein CASSSGQIHEKLFF.

In nucleotides, the CDR3 is TGTGCCAGTTTCCAAACATCGAACGGCAATCAGCCCCAGCATTTT. Translated: CASFQTSNGNQPQHF. The rearrangement links TRBV19 to TRBJ1-5; D unclear. In germline, CDR1 is LNHDA, CDR2 SQIVND (reference sequence). The length of the CDR3 is 15 residues. Trimming removed 8 bases at V and 2 bases at J, with 16 bases between.

The chain combines TRBV29-1 with TRBJ2-3, with TRBD2 matching over 7 bases. Trimming removed 4 bases from V and 0 bases from J; junction bases left unmatched: 4. Germline V gene data show CDR1 as SQVTM and CDR2 as ANQGSEA. The CDR3 covers 14 residues. CDR3 protein: CSVAGGPSTDTQYF. The CDR3 DNA reads TGCAGCGTTGCGGGGGGACCTAGCACAGATACGCAGTATTTT.

This clone turned up a few times. The V call is TRBV5-1, the J call TRBJ1-6; 7 bases align to TRBD1. CDR1 and CDR2 (germline): SGHRS, YFSETQ. CDR3 length: 14 residues. Unmatched junction bases numbered 4, after V lost 0 bases and J lost 10 bases. The CDR3 reads CASSLEGARSPLHF. The CDR3 nucleotides read TGCGCCAGCAGCTTGGAGGGGGCTCGCTCACCCCTCCACTTT.

Many counts were recorded for this clone. The chain links TRBV5-5 to TRBJ2-7; a possible D gene is TRBD1 (6 bases). With 1 base removed from V and 3 bases from J, the gap between germline ends came to 20 bases. Per the germline V gene, CDR1 is SGHKS and CDR2 is YYEKEE (reference sequence). This CDR3 contains 17 residues. The CDR3 loop is CASSLLHLTGTNYEQYF. The CDR3 nucleotides are TGTGCCAGCAGCTTGTTGCATTTGACCGGGACAAACTACGAGCAGTACTTC.

In its sample, this clone was seen a few times. This chain connects TRBV27 to TRBJ1-5; D is unclear. This CDR3 region has 13 residues. Trimming stripped 6 bases from V and 7 bases from J, with 13 bases between. Germline V CDR1 and CDR2: MNHEY, SMNVEV (reference sequence). The CDR3 here is CASRNFVNQPQHF. The CDR3 DNA reads as TGTGCCAGCAGGAACTTCGTCAACCAGCCCCAGCATTTT.